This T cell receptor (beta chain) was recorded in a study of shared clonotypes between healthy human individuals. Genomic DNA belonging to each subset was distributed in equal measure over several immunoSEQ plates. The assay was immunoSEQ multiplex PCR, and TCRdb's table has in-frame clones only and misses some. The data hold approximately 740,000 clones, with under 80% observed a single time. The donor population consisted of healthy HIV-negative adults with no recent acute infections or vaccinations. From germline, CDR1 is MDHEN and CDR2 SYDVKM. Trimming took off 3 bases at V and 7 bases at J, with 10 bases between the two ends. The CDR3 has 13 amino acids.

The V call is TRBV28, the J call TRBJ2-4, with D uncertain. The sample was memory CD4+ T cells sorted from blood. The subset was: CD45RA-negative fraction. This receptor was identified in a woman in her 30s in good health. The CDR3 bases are TGTGCCAGCAGTTTGATTCAGGATAACATTCAGTACTTC. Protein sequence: CASSLIQDNIQYF.